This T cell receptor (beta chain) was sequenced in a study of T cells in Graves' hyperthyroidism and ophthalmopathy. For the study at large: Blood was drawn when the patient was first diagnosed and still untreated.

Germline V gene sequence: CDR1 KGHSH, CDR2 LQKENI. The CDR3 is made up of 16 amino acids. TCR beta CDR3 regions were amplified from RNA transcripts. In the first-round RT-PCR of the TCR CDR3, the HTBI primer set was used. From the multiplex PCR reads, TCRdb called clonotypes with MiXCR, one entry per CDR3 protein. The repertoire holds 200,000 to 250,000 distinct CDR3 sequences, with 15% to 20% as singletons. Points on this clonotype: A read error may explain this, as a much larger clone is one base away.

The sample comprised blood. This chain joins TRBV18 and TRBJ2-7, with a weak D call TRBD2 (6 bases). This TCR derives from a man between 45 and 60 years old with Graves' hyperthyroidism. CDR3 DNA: TGTGCCGGCTCACCACTCGCGGGACCGATCTCCTACGAGCAGTACTTC. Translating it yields CAGSPLAGPISYEQYF.